These 20 T cell receptor beta chains share one sample of origin, sequenced in a study of shared clonotypes between healthy human individuals. Assay used: immunoSEQ multiplex PCR; TCRdb lists only in-frame clones, some missing. The sample yields 740,000 or so clones, around four fifths seen once. Sequencing input: memory CD4+ T cells sorted from blood. Subset in this sample: CD45RA-negative fraction. The receptors were gathered from a woman aged 30 to 39 in good health.

This clone showed up just a few times. This chain connects TRBV27 to TRBJ2-3; D is possibly TRBD2 (6 bases). The CDR3 consists of 16 residues. V gave up 5 bases and J gave up 6 bases, with 21 bases separating them. The germline gives CDR1 MNHEY, CDR2 SMNVEV (reference sequence). DNA for the CDR3: TGTGCCAGCAGTCCCTATAATAGGCGCGCGGGGGATACGCAGTATTTT. Amino acids: CASSPYNRRAGDTQYF.

Notes on this clone: A far more abundant clone sits one base away, making this likely a read error. The chain links TRBV7-3 to TRBJ1-2, with a tentative D call TRBD1 (5 bases). V lost 3 bases and J 6 bases, leaving 5 bases between the germline ends. The CDR3 runs to 11 residues. Germline loops: CDR1 SGHTA, CDR2 FQGTGA. CDR3 nucleotides: TGTGCCAGCAGCTTGGGGGATGGCTACACCTTC. It codes for CASSLGDGYTF. Full variable domain (missing parts from reference TRBV7-3 and TRBJ1-2): GAGVSQTPSNKVTEKGKYVELRCDPISGHTALYWYRQSLGQGPEFLIYFQGTGAADDSGLPNDRFFAVRPEGSVSTLKIQRTERGDSAVYLCASSLGDGYTFGSGTRLTVV.

This clone was detected a few times. V usage is TRBV28 and J usage is TRBJ1-1; the match to TRBD1 covers 10 bases. V dropped 10 bases and J dropped 8; count of bases not matched to a gene: 13. Germline lookup yields CDR1 MDHEN and CDR2 SYDVKM. The CDR3 runs to 14 residues. The CDR3 region is CAIQTGTGVIEAFF. In nucleotides, the CDR3 is TGTGCCATCCAAACCGGGACAGGGGTCATCGAAGCTTTCTTT.

The chain is built from TRBV7-2 and TRBJ2-2; possible D gene TRBD2, 5 bases. Trimming took 0 bases from V and 8 from J, leaving 10 bases between them. CDR1 is SGHTA and CDR2 is FQGNSA in the germline V gene. The CDR3 has 14 residues. Here the CDR3 reads CASSLAGVSGELFF. DNA for the CDR3: TGTGCCAGCAGCTTAGCGGGAGTATCTGGGGAGCTGTTTTTT.

This chain connects TRBV6-1 to TRBJ1-2; D may be TRBD1 (5 bases). This CDR3 is built from 12 residues. Germline V CDR1 and CDR2: MNHNS, SASEGT. The germline V and J ends were trimmed by 6 bases and 4 bases, with 9 bases remaining between them. The chain's CDR3 is CASRGGFYGYTF. The CDR3 DNA reads as TGTGCCAGCAGGGGGGGATTCTATGGCTACACCTTC.

The V gene is TRBV5-1, the J gene TRBJ2-1; D is tentatively TRBD1 or TRBD2 (5 bases each). CDR1 and CDR2 (germline): SGHRS, YFSETQ. The CDR3 covers 14 residues. V was pared by 7 bases and J by 5 bases, with 16 bases between. The chain's CDR3 is CASSDLSGHNEQFF. As DNA, the CDR3 is TGCGCCAGCTCAGACCTTTCGGGACACAATGAGCAGTTCTTC. The full variable domain, in which reference TRBV5-1 and TRBJ2-1 provide the parts outside the CDR3, is KAGVTQTPRYLIKTRGQQVTLSCSPISGHRSVSWYQQTPGQGLQFLFEYFSETQRNKGNFPGRFSGRQFSNSRSEMNVSTLELGDSALYLCASSDLSGHNEQFFGPGTRLTVL.

CDR3 in amino acids: CASVRDTPPGELFF. The CDR3 DNA sequence: TGTGCCTCCGTCCGGGACACCCCACCCGGGGAGCTGTTTTTT. The chain carries TRBV7-6 and TRBJ2-2; possibly TRBD1 for D (6 bases). CDR1 and CDR2 (germline): SGHVS, FNYEAQ. Trimming cost V 11 bases and J 6 bases, with 19 bases left between them. This CDR3 is 14 amino acids long.

This clone was seen only a few times. V is TRBV6-6 and J is TRBJ2-7; 7 bases align to TRBD2. Losses at the gene ends were 6 bases for V and 7 bases for J; bases not matched to a gene: 9. The CDR3 is made up of 13 amino acids. The germline V gene encodes CDR1 MNHNY and CDR2 SVGAGI (reference sequence). The CDR3 protein is CASREGGQVEQYF. Written as DNA, the CDR3 is TGTGCCAGCAGAGAGGGAGGGCAGGTAGAGCAGTACTTC.

Concerning this clone: This sample also contains other DNA sequences that code for the same CDR3. The chain couples TRBV9 to TRBJ1-1, with D possibly being TRBD1 (5 bases). This CDR3 has 14 amino acids. Trimming removed 2 bases at V and 1 base at J, with 9 bases between. The germline CDR1 and CDR2 sequences are SGDLS and YYNGEE. The CDR3 loop is CASSVGTGNTEAFF. In DNA form, the CDR3 reads TGTGCCAGCAGCGTCGGGACGGGGAACACTGAAGCTTTCTTT. The variable domain in full, completed from reference TRBV9 and TRBJ1-1, reads DSGVTQTPKHLITATGQRVTLRCSPRSGDLSVYWYQQSLDQGLQFLIQYYNGEERAKGNILERFSAQQFPDLHSELNLSSLELGDSALYFCASSVGTGNTEAFFGQGTRLTVV.

The chain links TRBV11-2 to TRBJ2-5; D call uncertain. V lost 5 bases, J lost 5 bases, and 12 bases lay in between. Germline V CDR1 and CDR2: SGHAT, FQNNGV. CDR3 length: 13 amino acids. The CDR3 DNA follows: TGTGCCAGCAGCCCCCGAATTAGGGAGACCCAGTACTTC. Residues: CASSPRIRETQYF. Supplemented by reference TRBV11-2 and TRBJ2-5, the full variable domain reads EAGVAQSPRYKIIEKRQSVAFWCNPISGHATLYWYQQILGQGPKLLIQFQNNGVVDDSQLPKDRFSAERLKGVDSTLKIQPAKLEDSAVYLCASSPRIRETQYFGPGTRLLVL.

This clone has at least ten counts. The rearrangement uses TRBV28 and TRBJ2-7; 10 nucleotides match TRBD1. J was trimmed by 1 base and V by 5 bases; bases with no gene match: 8. Germline CDR1 reads MDHEN; CDR2 reads SYDVKM. CDR3 length: 16 residues. The CDR3 region has the DNA TGTGCCAGCAGTCTATCGGGACAGGGGTTTTCCTACGAGCAGTACTTC. This sequence encodes CASSLSGQGFSYEQYF. Supplemented by reference TRBV28 and TRBJ2-7, the full variable domain reads DVKVTQSSRYLVKRTGEKVFLECVQDMDHENMFWYRQDPGLGLRLIYFSYDVKMKEKGDIPEGYSVSREKKERFSLILESASTNQTSMYLCASSLSGQGFSYEQYFGPGTRLTVT.

J is TRBJ1-1 and V is TRBV28; no clear D gene. CDR1 and CDR2 from the germline V gene are MDHEN and SYDVKM. V lost 2 bases, J lost 4 bases, and 17 bases lay in between. CDR3 length equals 16 residues. The CDR3 coding sequence is TGTGCCAGCAGTTTAAATGGGTGGCACCCGAGCACTGAAGCTTTCTTT. Translating gives CASSLNGWHPSTEAFF.

CDR3 region: CASSLFSGKNQPQHF. The CDR3 nucleotides read TGTGCCAGCAGTTTATTCTCGGGAAAGAATCAGCCCCAGCATTTT. This chain links TRBV27 with TRBJ1-5; no clear D. Germline V gene data show CDR1 as MNHEY and CDR2 as SMNVEV (reference sequence). Trimming removed 1 base at V and 4 bases at J, with 11 bases between. The CDR3 runs to 15 residues.

The sample holds a few counts of this clone. The chain recombines TRBV11-2 with TRBJ1-5; 8 nucleotides align to TRBD1. The V gene's germline CDR1 is SGHAT and CDR2 FQNNGV. Losses at the gene ends were 4 bases for V and 5 bases for J; bases not matched to a gene: 7. The CDR3 runs to 15 residues. As DNA, the CDR3 is TGTGCCAGCAGCTCCGGACAGGGAAAGTATCAGCCCCAGCATTTT. Translated: CASSSGQGKYQPQHF.

Concerning this clone: The same CDR3 can be traced to other DNA sequences in this sample. The chain has TRBV15 and TRBJ1-5, with D unclear. V gave up 0 bases and J gave up 5 bases, with 8 bases separating them. The CDR3 extends over 14 amino acids. Germline CDR1 LNHNV, CDR2 YYDKDF (reference sequence). The CDR3 is CATSRDKGYQPQHF. CDR3 coding DNA: TGTGCCACCAGCAGAGACAAGGGCTATCAGCCCCAGCATTTT.

To note about this clone: The same CDR3 also results from other DNA sequences found in this sample. V gene TRBV7-2 combines with J gene TRBJ1-1; D unclear. The CDR3 is 12 residues long. V was cut by 2 bases and J by 3 bases, with 4 bases left in between. The germline V gene encodes CDR1 SGHTA and CDR2 FQGNSA. CDR3 protein: CASSLTDTEAFF. The CDR3 region has the DNA TGTGCCAGCAGCTTAACAGACACTGAAGCTTTCTTT.

The chain uses TRBV11-2 and TRBJ2-5, with D possibly being TRBD1 (5 bases). Gene TRBJ2-7 matches the end of the DNA better, so the J call may be wrong. The CDR3 runs 15 residues. Germline lookup yields CDR1 SGHAT and CDR2 FQNNGV. CDR3: CASSTTPLRVDEQYF. CDR3 nucleotides: TGTGCCAGCAGCACGACCCCCCTCAGGGTGGACGAGCAGTACTTC.

This clone turned up a few times. The V call is TRBV5-1, the J call TRBJ2-1; 12 bases align to TRBD2. The CDR3 contains 14 residues. V was clipped by 7 bases and J by 9 bases; unmatched bases: 8. Germline assignment: CDR1 SGHRS and CDR2 YFSETQ. CDR3 in amino acids: CASGPGTSGLEQFF. CDR3 DNA: TGCGCCAGCGGCCCCGGGACTAGCGGGCTTGAGCAGTTCTTC.

The chain recombines TRBV5-1 with TRBJ2-3; D is unresolved. Between the trimmed V and J ends, which lost 8 bases and 2 bases, there was a span of 15 bases. The CDR3 length is 14 residues. Germline CDR1 and CDR2: SGHRS and YFSETQ. The CDR3 DNA follows: TGCGCCAGGGGGTCTGGTTCCCACACAGATACGCAGTATTTT. Translating gives CARGSGSHTDTQYF. Complete variable domain (other parts from reference TRBV5-1 and TRBJ2-3): KAGVTQTPRYLIKTRGQQVTLSCSPISGHRSVSWYQQTPGQGLQFLFEYFSETQRNKGNFPGRFSGRQFSNSRSEMNVSTLELGDSALYLCARGSGSHTDTQYFGPGTRLTVL.

The rearrangement links TRBV11-3 to TRBJ2-1; a weak D match, TRBD1 (6 bases). This CDR3 has 15 residues. Per the germline V gene, CDR1 is SGHNT and CDR2 is YENEEA. The ends were cut back, 5 bases at V and 2 bases at J, with 13 bases in the middle. The CDR3 nucleotides read TGTGCCAGCAGCGGGGGCCAGGGAACCTACAATGAGCAGTTCTTC. This encodes CASSGGQGTYNEQFF.